The sequence of this T cell receptor beta chain was determined in a study of shared clonotypes between healthy human individuals. Naive CD8 populations comprised CD45RO-negative cells positively selected for CCR7, excluding terminally differentiated effector memory CD45RA+ cells. Trimming at V came to 4 bases and at J to 4 bases, leaving 8 bases not matched to a gene. From germline, CDR1 is SGHKS and CDR2 YYEKEE (reference sequence). The CDR3 totals 16 residues. Produced via immunoSEQ multiplex PCR; TCRdb's table is partial and in-frame only. This table holds hundreds of thousands of clones, 95% to 97% found once.

Input material: naive CD8+ T cells sorted from blood. The chain carries TRBV5-5 and TRBJ2-3, with TRBD2 matching 11 bases. The sequence came from a man aged 30 to 45 in good health. The CDR3 reads CASSARLAGIADTQYF. The CDR3 nucleotides are TGTGCCAGCAGCGCGAGACTAGCGGGAATCGCAGATACGCAGTATTTT.